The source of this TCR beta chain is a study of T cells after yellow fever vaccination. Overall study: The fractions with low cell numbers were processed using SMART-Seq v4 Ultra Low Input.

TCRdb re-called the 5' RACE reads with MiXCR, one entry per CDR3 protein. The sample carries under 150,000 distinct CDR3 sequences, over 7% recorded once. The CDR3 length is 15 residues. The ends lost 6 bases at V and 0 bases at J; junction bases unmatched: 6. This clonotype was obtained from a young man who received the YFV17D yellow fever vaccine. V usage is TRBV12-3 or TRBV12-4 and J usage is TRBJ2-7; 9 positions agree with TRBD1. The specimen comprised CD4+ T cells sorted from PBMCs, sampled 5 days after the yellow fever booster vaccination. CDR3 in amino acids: CASSPGQGYSYEQYF. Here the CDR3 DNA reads TGTGCCAGCAGCCCGGGACAGGGCTACTCCTACGAGCAGTACTTC.